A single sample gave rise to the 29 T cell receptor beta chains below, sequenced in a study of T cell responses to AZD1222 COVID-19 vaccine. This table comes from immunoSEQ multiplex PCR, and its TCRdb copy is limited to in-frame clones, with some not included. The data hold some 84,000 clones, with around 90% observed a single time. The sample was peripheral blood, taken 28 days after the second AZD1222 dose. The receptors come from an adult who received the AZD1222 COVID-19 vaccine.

Here the CDR3 DNA reads TGCGCCAGCAGCCAATCCCTGGTACGGGGCAATCAGCCCCAGCATTTT. Its translation: CASSQSLVRGNQPQHF. The V and J genes are TRBV4-1 and TRBJ1-5; D remains unclear. Germline V gene lookup returns CDR1 MGHRA and CDR2 YSYEKL. There are 16 residues in the CDR3. V lost 2 bases to trimming and J lost 2 bases, with 13 bases between them.

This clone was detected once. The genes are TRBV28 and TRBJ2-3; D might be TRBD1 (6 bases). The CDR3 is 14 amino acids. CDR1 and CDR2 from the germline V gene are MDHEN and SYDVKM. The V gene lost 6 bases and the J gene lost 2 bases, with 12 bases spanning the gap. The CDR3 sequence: CASRQGGSTDTQYF. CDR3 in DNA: TGTGCCAGCAGACAGGGTGGGTCCACAGATACGCAGTATTTT.

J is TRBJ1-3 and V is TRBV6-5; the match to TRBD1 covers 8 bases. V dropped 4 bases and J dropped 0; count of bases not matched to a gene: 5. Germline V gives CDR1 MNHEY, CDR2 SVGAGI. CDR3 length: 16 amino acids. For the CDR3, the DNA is TGTGCCAGCAGTTGGGGGACAGGATCCTCTGGAAACACCATATATTTT. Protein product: CASSWGTGSSGNTIYF.

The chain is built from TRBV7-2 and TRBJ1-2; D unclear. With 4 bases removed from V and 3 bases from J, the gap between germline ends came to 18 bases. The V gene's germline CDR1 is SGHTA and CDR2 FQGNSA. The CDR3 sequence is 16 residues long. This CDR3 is CASSSLQPLRDYGYTF. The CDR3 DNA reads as TGTGCCAGCAGCTCCCTACAGCCCCTGAGGGACTATGGCTACACCTTC.

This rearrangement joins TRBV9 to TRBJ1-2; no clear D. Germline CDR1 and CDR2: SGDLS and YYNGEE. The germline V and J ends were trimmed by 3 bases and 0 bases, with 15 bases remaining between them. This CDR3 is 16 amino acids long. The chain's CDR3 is CASSAMPQRANYGYTF. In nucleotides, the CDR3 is TGTGCCAGCAGCGCGATGCCACAGCGGGCTAACTATGGCTACACCTTC.

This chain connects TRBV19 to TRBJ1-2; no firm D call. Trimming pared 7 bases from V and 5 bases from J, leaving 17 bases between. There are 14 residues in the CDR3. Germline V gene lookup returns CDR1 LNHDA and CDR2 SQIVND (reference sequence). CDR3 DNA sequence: TGTGCCAGTACCCCGGACCCCCTGGGGTATGGCTACACCTTC. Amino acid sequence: CASTPDPLGYGYTF.

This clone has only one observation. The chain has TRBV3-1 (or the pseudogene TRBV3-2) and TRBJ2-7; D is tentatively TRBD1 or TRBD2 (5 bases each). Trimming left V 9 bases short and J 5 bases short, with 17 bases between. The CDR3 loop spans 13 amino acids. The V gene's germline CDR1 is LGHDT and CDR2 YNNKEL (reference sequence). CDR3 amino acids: CASSGTVLNEQYF. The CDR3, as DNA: TGTGCCAGTTCCGGGACGGTCCTGAACGAGCAGTACTTC.

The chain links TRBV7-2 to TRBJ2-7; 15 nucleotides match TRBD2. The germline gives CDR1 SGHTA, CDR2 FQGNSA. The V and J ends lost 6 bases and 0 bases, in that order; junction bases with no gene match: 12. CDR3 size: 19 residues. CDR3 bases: TGTGCCAGCAGTCGGACTAGCGGGGGGGCCAGGGCTTCCTCCTACGAGCAGTACTTC. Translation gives CASSRTSGGARASSYEQYF. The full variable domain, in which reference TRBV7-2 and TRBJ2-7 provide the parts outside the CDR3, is GAGVSQSPSNKVTEKGKDVELRCDPISGHTALYWYRQSLGQGLEFLIYFQGNSAPDKSGLPSDRFSAERTGGSVSTLTIQRTQQEDSAVYLCASSRTSGGARASSYEQYFGPGTRLTVT.

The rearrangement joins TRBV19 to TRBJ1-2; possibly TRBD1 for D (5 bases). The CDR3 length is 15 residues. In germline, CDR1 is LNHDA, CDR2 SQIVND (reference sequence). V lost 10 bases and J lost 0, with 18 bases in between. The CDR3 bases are TGTGCCACCCGCGGGGGTATCAGCGCTAACTATGGCTACACCTTC. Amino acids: CATRGGISANYGYTF.

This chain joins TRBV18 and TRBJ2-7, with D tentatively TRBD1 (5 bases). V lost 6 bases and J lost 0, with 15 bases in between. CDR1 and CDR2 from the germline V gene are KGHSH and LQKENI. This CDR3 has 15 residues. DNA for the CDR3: TGTGCCAGCTCGCCCACAGGACCCAGCTCCTACGAGCAGTACTTC. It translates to CASSPTGPSSYEQYF. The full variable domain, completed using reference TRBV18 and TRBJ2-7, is NAGVMQNPRHLVRRRGQEARLRCSPMKGHSHVYWYRQLPEEGLKFMVYLQKENIIDESGMPKERFSAEFPKEGPSILRIQQVVRGDSAAYFCASSPTGPSSYEQYFGPGTRLTVT.

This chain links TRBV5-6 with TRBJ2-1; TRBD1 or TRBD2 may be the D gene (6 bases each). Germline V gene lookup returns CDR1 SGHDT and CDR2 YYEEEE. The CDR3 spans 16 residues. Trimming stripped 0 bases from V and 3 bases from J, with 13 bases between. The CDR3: CASSLDGGQLYNEQFF. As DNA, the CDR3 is TGTGCCAGCAGCTTGGACGGGGGCCAACTCTACAATGAGCAGTTCTTC. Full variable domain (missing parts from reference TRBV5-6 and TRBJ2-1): DAGVTQSPTHLIKTRGQQVTLRCSPKSGHDTVSWYQQALGQGPQFIFQYYEEEERQRGNFPDRFSGHQFPNYSSELNVNALLLGDSALYLCASSLDGGQLYNEQFFGPGTRLTVL.

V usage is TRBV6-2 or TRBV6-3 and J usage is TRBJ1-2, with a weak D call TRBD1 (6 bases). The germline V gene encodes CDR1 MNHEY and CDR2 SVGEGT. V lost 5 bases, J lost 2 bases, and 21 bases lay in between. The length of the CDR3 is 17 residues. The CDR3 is CASSPLPGTRENYGYTF. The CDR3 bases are TGTGCCAGCAGTCCGCTACCCGGGACACGGGAGAACTATGGCTACACCTTC.

Written as DNA, the CDR3 is TGTGCCAGCAGCTTAGCAATAGAGGGGGGGCGTAGAAACGAGCAGTACTTC. Translation: CASSLAIEGGRRNEQYF. The chain couples TRBV7-2 to TRBJ2-7, with D perhaps matching TRBD2 (7 bases). This CDR3 spans 17 amino acids. Trimming removed 0 bases from V and 5 bases from J, with 20 bases in between. Germline lookup yields CDR1 SGHTA and CDR2 FQGNSA.

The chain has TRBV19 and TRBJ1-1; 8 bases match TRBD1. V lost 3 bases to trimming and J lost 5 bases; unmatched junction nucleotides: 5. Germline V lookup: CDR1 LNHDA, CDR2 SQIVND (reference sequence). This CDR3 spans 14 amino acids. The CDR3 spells CASSIQGAQTEAFF. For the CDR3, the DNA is TGTGCCAGTAGTATCCAGGGGGCGCAAACTGAAGCTTTCTTT.

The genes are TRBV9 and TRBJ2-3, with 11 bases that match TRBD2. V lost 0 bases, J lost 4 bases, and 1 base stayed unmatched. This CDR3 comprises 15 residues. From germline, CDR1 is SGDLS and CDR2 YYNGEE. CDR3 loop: CASSVVAGGPDTQYF. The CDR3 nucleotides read TGTGCCAGCAGCGTAGTAGCGGGGGGGCCAGATACGCAGTATTTT. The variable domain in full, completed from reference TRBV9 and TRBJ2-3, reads DSGVTQTPKHLITATGQRVTLRCSPRSGDLSVYWYQQSLDQGLQFLIQYYNGEERAKGNILERFSAQQFPDLHSELNLSSLELGDSALYFCASSVVAGGPDTQYFGPGTRLTVL.

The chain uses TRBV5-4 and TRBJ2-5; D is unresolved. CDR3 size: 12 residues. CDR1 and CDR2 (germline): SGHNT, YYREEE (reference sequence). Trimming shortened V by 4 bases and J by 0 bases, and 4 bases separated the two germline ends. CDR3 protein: CASSQYQETQYF. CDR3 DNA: TGTGCCAGCAGCCAGTACCAAGAGACCCAGTACTTC.

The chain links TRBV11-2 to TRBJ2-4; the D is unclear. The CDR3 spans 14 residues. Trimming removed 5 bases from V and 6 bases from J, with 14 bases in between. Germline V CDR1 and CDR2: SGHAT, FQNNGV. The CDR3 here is CASSGIGSGNIQYF. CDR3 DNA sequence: TGTGCCAGCAGCGGGATAGGGTCAGGAAACATTCAGTACTTC.

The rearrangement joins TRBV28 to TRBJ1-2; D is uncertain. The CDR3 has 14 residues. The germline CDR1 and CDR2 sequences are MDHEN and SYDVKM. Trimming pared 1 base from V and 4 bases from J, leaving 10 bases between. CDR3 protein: CASSLFRNPYGYTF. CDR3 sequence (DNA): TGTGCCAGCAGTTTATTCCGGAACCCCTATGGCTACACCTTC.

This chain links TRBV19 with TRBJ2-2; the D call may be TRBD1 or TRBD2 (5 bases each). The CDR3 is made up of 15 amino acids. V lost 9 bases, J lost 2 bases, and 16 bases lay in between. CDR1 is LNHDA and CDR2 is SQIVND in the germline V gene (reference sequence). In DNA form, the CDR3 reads TGTGCCAGCCTCTTGAGTGGGGGAAACACCGGGGAGCTGTTTTTT. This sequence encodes CASLLSGGNTGELFF.

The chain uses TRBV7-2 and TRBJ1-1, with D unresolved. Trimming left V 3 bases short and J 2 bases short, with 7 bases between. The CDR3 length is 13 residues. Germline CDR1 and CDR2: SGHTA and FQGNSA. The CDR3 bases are TGTGCCAGCAGCTTCGCTAGAAACACTGAAGCTTTCTTT. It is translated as CASSFARNTEAFF.

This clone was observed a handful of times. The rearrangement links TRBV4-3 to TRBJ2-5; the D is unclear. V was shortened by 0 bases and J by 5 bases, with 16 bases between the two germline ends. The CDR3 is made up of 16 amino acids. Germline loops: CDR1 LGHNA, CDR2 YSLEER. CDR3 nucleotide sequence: TGCGCCAGCAGCCAAGATGGGGTTCAGCTAAGCGAGACCCAGTACTTC. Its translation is CASSQDGVQLSETQYF.

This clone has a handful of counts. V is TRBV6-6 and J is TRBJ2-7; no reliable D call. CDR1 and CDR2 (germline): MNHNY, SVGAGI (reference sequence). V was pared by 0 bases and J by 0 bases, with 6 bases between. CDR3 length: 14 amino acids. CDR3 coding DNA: TGTGCCAGCAGTTACTCACCCGACTCCTACGAGCAGTACTTC. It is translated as CASSYSPDSYEQYF.

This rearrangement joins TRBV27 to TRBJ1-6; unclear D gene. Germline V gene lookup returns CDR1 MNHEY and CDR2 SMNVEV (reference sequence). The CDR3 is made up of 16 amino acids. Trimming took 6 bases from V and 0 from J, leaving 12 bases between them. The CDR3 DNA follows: TGTGCCAGCAGCCACGGACGGGACTCCTATAATTCACCCCTCCACTTT. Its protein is CASSHGRDSYNSPLHF.

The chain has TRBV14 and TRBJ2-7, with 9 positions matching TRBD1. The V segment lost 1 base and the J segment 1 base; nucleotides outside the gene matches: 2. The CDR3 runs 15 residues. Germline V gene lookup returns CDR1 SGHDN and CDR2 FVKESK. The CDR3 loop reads CASSQVDRGSYEQYF. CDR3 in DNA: TGTGCCAGCAGCCAAGTGGACAGGGGTTCCTACGAGCAGTACTTC.

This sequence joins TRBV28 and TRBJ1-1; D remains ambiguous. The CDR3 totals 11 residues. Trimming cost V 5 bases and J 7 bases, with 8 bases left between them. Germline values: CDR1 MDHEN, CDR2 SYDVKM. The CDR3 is CASSLYSEAFF. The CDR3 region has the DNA TGTGCCAGCAGTCTCTACAGTGAAGCTTTCTTT.

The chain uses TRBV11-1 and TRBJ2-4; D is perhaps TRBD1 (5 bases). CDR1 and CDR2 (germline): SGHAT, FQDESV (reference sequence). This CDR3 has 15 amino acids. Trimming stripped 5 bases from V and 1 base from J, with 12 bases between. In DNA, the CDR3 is TGTGCCAGCAGCCCCCATGGGGCCGCCAAAAACATTCAGTACTTC. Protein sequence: CASSPHGAAKNIQYF.

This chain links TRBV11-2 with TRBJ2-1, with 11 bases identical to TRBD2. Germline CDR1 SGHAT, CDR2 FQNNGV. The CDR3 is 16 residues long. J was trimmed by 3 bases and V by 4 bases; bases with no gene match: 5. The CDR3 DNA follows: TGTGCCAGCAGCTCTTCTAGCGGGGGGAACTACAATGAGCAGTTCTTC. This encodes CASSSSSGGNYNEQFF.

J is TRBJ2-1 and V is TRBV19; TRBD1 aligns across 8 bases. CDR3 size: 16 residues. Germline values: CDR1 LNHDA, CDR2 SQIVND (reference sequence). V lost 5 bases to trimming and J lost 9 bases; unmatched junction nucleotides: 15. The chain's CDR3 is CASSPRRQGTSTEQFF. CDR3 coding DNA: TGTGCCAGTAGTCCACGGAGACAGGGGACGAGCACTGAGCAGTTCTTC.

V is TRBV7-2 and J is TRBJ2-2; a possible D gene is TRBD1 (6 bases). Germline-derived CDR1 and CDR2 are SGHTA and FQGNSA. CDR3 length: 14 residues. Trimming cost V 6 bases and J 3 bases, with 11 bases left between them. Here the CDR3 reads CASRPDRYTGELFF. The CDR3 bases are TGTGCCAGCAGACCGGACAGATACACCGGGGAGCTGTTTTTT.